This T cell receptor beta chain emerged from a study of shared clonotypes between healthy human individuals. General study findings and limits: Sharing across four donors was highest in naive CD4 (around 5%) and lowest in memory CD8 (0.4%). An expected dependence of interdonor clonotype sharing on sequencing depth was noted.

For this clone: Its matching antigen is unknown.

Repertoires were generated with immunoSEQ multiplex PCR, while TCRdb's copy carries only in-frame clones and drops some. The sample yields around 2.1 million clones, about 93% seen once. Naive CD8 isolation took CD45RO-negative cells positively selected for CCR7 and excluded terminally differentiated effector memory CD45RA+ cells. Nashville, Tennessee was home to all donors, who were Caucasian adults. CDR1 and CDR2 from the germline V gene are SEHNR and FQNEAQ (reference sequence). V shed 5 bases and J 1 base; nucleotides not matched to a gene: 4. The CDR3 covers 14 residues. The clonotype originates from a man aged 18 to 30 in good health. Some clones in this sample may be carry-over from other donors' samples. The rearrangement links TRBV7-9 to TRBJ1-1; 7 positions match TRBD1. Sample: naive CD8+ T cells from PBMCs. The CDR3 bases are TGTGCCAGCAGCCCGGACAGGACGAACACTGAAGCTTTCTTT. Translation gives CASSPDRTNTEAFF. Combining the CDR3 with reference TRBV7-9 and TRBJ1-1 gives the whole variable domain DTGVSQNPRHKITKRGQNVTFRCDPISEHNRLYWYRQTLGQGPEFLTYFQNEAQLEKSRLLSDRFSAERPKGSFSTLEIQRTEQGDSAMYLCASSPDRTNTEAFFGQGTRLTVV.